This T cell receptor (beta chain) was identified during a study of blood T cells in healthy people across ages. The people who gave samples were healthy Caucasians from Russia, aged roughly 6 to 95. Then a second PCR, running about 6 to 12 cycles, was carried out with a sample-barcoded 5' primer and a J-beta primer mix. With 12 random nucleotides, a template-switch adaptor tagged each individual cDNA molecule. TCRdb redid the calling of the 5' RACE reads with MiXCR, one entry per CDR3 protein. The table lists roughly 800,000 distinct CDR3 sequences, 58% of them singletons. CDR1 MNHEY and CDR2 SMNVEV come from the germline V gene (reference sequence). CDR3 length: 15 amino acids.

The genes are TRBV27 and TRBJ2-5; TRBD1 matches 10 bases. The DNA end is more similar to TRBJ2-7, so the J call may be wrong. The sequence came from a man aged 25-45 years in good health. Sequenced sample: blood. CDR3 region: CASSPSPGQGNEQYF. The CDR3 DNA reads as TGTGCCAGCAGTCCTAGCCCGGGACAGGGGAACGAGCAGTACTTC.